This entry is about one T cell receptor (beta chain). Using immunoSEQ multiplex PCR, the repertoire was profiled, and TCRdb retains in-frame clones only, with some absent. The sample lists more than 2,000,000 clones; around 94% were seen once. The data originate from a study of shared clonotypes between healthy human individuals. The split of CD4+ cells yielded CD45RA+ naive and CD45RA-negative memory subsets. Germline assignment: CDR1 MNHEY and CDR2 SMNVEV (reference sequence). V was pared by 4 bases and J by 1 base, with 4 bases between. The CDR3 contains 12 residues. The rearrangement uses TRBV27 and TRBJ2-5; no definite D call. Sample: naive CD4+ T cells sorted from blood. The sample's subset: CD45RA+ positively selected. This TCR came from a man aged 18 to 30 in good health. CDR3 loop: CASSSSQETQYF. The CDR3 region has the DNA TGTGCCAGCAGTTCTTCCCAAGAGACCCAGTACTTC.